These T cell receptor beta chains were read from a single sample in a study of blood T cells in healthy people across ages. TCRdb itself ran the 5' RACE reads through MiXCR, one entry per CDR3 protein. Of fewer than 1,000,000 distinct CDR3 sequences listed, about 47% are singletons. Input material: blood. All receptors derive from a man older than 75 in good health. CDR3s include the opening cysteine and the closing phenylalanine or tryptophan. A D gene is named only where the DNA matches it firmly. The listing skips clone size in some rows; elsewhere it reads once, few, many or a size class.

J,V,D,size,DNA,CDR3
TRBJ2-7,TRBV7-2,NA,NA,TGTGCCAGCAGCTTAGCACAAAACTACGAGCAGTACTTC,CASSLAQNYEQYF
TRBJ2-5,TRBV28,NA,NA,TGTGCCAGCAGTTCCCGGACGGTTACCCAAGAGACCCAGTACTTC,CASSSRTVTQETQYF
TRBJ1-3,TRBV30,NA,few,TGTGCCTGGAGACAGGGACTAACTGGAAACACCATATATTTT,CAWRQGLTGNTIYF
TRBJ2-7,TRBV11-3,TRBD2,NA,TGTGCCAGCAGCGTGAAGCGGGGGGCGTACGAGCAGTACTTC,CASSVKRGAYEQYF
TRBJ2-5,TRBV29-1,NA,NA,TGCAGCGTTGCAACCCCGGGGTTACAAGAGACCCAGTACTTC,CSVATPGLQETQYF
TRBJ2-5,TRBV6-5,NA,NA,TGTGCCAGCAGTTCTGGAGGGGACGGGGAGACCCAGTACTTC,CASSSGGDGETQYF
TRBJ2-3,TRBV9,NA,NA,TGTGCCAGCAGCAGGGGACAAGTTAGCACAGATACGCAGTATTTT,CASSRGQVSTDTQYF
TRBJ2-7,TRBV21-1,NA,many,TGTGCCAGCAGCGAACCGGGACAGGGGACTTACTACGAGCAGTACTTC,CASSEPGQGTYYEQYF
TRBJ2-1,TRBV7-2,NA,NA,TGTGCCAGCAGCTTAGGCGCGGGGACGGTCTACAATGAGCAGTTCTTC,CASSLGAGTVYNEQFF
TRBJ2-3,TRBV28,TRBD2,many,TGTGCCAGCCTAAGCGGGGGGAACACAGATACGCAGTATTTT,CASLSGGNTDTQYF
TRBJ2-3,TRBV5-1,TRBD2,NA,TGCGCCAGCAGCTTCGTAGCGGGAGGGAAACCCACAGATACGCAGTATTTT,CASSFVAGGKPTDTQYF
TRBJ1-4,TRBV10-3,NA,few,TGTGCCATCTCCGGACACCTTAATGAAAAACTGTTTTTT,CAISGHLNEKLFF
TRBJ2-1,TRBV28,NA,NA,TGTGCCAGCAGTTTAATGCCAGGGGATGAGCAGTTCTTC,CASSLMPGDEQFF
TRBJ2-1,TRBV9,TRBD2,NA,TGTGCCAGCAGCGAGGGACTAGCTGATATTGAGCAGTTCTTC,CASSEGLADIEQFF
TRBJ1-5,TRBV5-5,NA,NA,TGTGCCAGCAGCTTGGCGAGTACAGGGAACCAGCCCCAGCATTTT,CASSLASTGNQPQHF
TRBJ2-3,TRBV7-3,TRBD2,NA,TGTGCCAGCAGCTTAATTGCGGGAGTAGCAGATACGCAGTATTTT,CASSLIAGVADTQYF
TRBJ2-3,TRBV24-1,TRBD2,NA,TGTGCCACCATGGGGACTAGCGGACCCATCGATACGCAGTATTTT,CATMGTSGPIDTQYF
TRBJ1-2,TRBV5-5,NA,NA,TGTGCCAGCAGCGCCAGGGGAAGCTATGGCTACACCTTC,CASSARGSYGYTF
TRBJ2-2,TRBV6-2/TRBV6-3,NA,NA,TGTGCCAGCACCGGCCGGGACAATCTTTTCACCGGGGAGCTGTTTTTT,CASTGRDNLFTGELFF
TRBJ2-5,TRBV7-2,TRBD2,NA,TGTGCCAGCAGCTCCTTTCCGGGACTAGCGGGAGAGACCCAGTACTTC,CASSSFPGLAGETQYF
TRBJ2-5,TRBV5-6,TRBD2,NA,TGTGCCAGCAGCTTGGTTCTAGCGGGAGTTGGACAAGAGACCCAGTACTTC,CASSLVLAGVGQETQYF
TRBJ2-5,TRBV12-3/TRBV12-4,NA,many,TGTGCCAGCAGTTTAGGGACACTCCAAGAGACCCAGTACTTC,CASSLGTLQETQYF
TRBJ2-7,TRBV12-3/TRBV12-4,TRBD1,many,TGTGCCAGCAGGAACCAGGGGGCGGGCGAGCAGTACTTC,CASRNQGAGEQYF
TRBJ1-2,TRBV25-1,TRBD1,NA,TGTGCCACCGCGACAGGGATAAATGGCTACACCTTC,CATATGINGYTF
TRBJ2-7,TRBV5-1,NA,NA,TGCGCCAGCAGCTTGGATGGCAGGGGGGGCGAGCAGTACTTC,CASSLDGRGGEQYF
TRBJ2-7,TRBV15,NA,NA,TGTGCCACCAGCAGAAGCAGGGGACCCTCCTACGGGCAGTACTTC,CATSRSRGPSYGQYF
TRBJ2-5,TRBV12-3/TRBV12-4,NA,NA,TGTGCCAGCAGTACGGACGGTGAAGAGACCCAGTACTTC,CASSTDGEETQYF
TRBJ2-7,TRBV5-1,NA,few,TGCGCCAGCAGCCTACTGGACGGGACACTCTACGAGCAGTACTTC,CASSLLDGTLYEQYF
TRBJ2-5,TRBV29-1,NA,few,TGCAGCGTTGCTGGGCGTGGGGAGACCCAGTACTTC,CSVAGRGETQYF
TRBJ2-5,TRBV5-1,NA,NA,TGCGCCAGCAGCTTGGCCGAGTTATTCGGGGAGACCCAGTACTTC,CASSLAELFGETQYF
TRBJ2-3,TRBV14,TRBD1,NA,TGTGCCAGCAGCCAAGGACAGGGTCTAAGTAGGGATACGCAGTATTTT,CASSQGQGLSRDTQYF
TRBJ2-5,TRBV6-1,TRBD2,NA,TGTGCCAGCAGCCCCAGGGGGACTAGCGGGAGGAGGAATGAGCAGTACTTC,CASSPRGTSGRRNEQYF
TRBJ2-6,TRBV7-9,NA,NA,TGTGCCAGCAGCTTAGCGAGGGGTGTGTCGACCGACTCTGGGGCCAACGTCCTGACTTTC,CASSLARGVSTDSGANVLTF
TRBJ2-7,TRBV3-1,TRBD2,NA,TGTGCCAGCAGCCCCCGACTAGCCCTCTCCTACGAGCAGTACTTC,CASSPRLALSYEQYF
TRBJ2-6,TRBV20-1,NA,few,TGCAGTGCTAGTGCAGGATTGGCGACTGGGGCCAACGTCCTGACTTTC,CSASAGLATGANVLTF
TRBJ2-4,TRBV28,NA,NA,TGTGCCAGCAGTGTAGTTTTCAAGACCTACGGGCAGTACTTC,CASSVVFKTYGQYF
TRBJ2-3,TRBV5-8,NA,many,TGTGCCAGCAGCGAAGGGGGCACAGATACGCAGTATTTT,CASSEGGTDTQYF
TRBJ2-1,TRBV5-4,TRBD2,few,TGTGCCAGCAGCTTGATCATTAGCGGGAGCCCCGACAATGAGCAGTTCTTC,CASSLIISGSPDNEQFF
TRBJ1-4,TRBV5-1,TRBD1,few,TGCGCCAGCAGCTTCGGACAGGGAGGAGAAAAACTGTTTTTT,CASSFGQGGEKLFF
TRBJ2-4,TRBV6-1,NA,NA,TGTGCCAGCAGTGAAGGAGGGTACGGAGGAAACATTCAGTACTTC,CASSEGGYGGNIQYF
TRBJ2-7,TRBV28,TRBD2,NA,TGTGCCAGCAGCCCGGCGGCTAGCGGGAGTTCCGGCGAGCAGTACTTC,CASSPAASGSSGEQYF
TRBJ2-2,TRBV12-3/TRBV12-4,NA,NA,TGTGCCAGCAGTTTCCGGGAGAACACCGCCGGGGAGCTGTTTTTT,CASSFRENTAGELFF
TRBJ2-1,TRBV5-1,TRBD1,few,TGCGCCAGCAGCTTAAAAGGACAGGAGCCCGTCAATGAGCAGTTCTTC,CASSLKGQEPVNEQFF
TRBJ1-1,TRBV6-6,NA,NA,TGTGCCAGCAGTTATGCCGGGGAGCGGCGGGGCCCTGAAGCTTTCTTT,CASSYAGERRGPEAFF
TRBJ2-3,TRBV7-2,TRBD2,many,TGTGCCAGCAGCTTAGCTGGGAGGGGAAGCACAGATACGCAGTATTTT,CASSLAGRGSTDTQYF
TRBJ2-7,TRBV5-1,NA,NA,TGCGCCAGCAGCTTGTCGGGGCAGGAGAGCTCCTACGAGCAGTACTTC,CASSLSGQESSYEQYF
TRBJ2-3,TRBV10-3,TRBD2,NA,TGTGCCATCACCGAAGGACTAGCCAACACAGATACGCAGTATTTT,CAITEGLANTDTQYF
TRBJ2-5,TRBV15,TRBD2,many,TGTGCCACCAGCTTCGGACTAGCGGGAGCAGAGACCCAGTACTTC,CATSFGLAGAETQYF
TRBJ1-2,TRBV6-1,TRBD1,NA,TGTGCCAGCAGCGTCCATGGACAGGGTCAGTACTATGGCTACACCTTC,CASSVHGQGQYYGYTF
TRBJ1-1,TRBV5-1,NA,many,TGCGCCAGCAGCCCCGGGGGGGCCACTGAAGCTTTCTTT,CASSPGGATEAFF
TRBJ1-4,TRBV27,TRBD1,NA,TGTGCCAGCGGACCTCAGGGGGCGGCTAATGAAAAACTGTTTTTT,CASGPQGAANEKLFF
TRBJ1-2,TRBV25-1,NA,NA,TGTGCCAGCAGTGAATTGCAGGGCCTCGGCTACACCTTC,CASSELQGLGYTF
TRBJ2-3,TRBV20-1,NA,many,TGCAGTGCTAGAGATACAGGGCGGGTCGTTACAGATACGCAGTATTTT,CSARDTGRVVTDTQYF
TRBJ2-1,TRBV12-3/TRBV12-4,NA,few,TGTGCCAGCAGATGGGAGTACAATGAGCAGTTCTTC,CASRWEYNEQFF
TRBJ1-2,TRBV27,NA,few,TGTGCCAGCAGTTTCCGACGGGAGGGGAGCTACACCTTC,CASSFRREGSYTF